This TCR beta chain was recorded in a study of T-cell reconstitution after alpha-beta-depleted transplantation in children. CDR1 is DFQATT, CDR2 SNEGSKA, per germline (reference sequence). CDR3 length equals 17 residues. A library of TCRbeta sequences, prepared with unique molecular identifiers, was generated. TCRdb ran MiXCR on the PCR reads and lists one entry per CDR3 protein. The table shows over 550,000 distinct CDR3 sequences, with roughly a tenth occurring only once. On this clonotype: At one end, the junction sequence differs from germline, possibly due to a read error.

The chain employs TRBV20-1 and TRBJ2-1, with 8 bases fitting TRBD2. This sequence originates from a human donor who donated a stem cell graft to a child with acute myeloid leukemia. Sample: PBMCs from the stem cell graft donor, taken from the stem cell graft. CDR3 residues: CCAPGVAGGGSYNEQFF. The CDR3 DNA reads TGCTGTGCTCCGGGGGTGGCGGGAGGTGGCTCCTACAATGAGCAGTTCTTC.